This is a list of T cell receptor beta chains from one sample in a study of OX40 agonist ivuxolimab in advanced cancers. Libraries were prepared by immunoSEQ multiplex PCR; TCRdb keeps only in-frame clonotypes and omits some of them. The data hold 60,000 to 75,000 clones, with 91% observed a single time. The sequencing here drew on CD4+ or CD8+ T cells sorted from blood, taken in a trial of the OX40 agonist ivuxolimab. The receptor source for this set is an adult with an advanced solid tumor such as melanoma, head and neck, liver or kidney cancer. The CDR3 runs from the conserved cysteine through the conserved F or W.

j_gene: TRBJ2-7; len: 15; v_gene: TRBV7-2; CDR3aa: CASSSTGTTYYEQYF
j_gene: TRBJ1-5; len: 18; v_gene: TRBV4-1; CDR3aa: CASSQDPGIGYSNQPQHF
j_gene: TRBJ1-2; len: 15; v_gene: TRBV7-8; CDR3aa: CASSQRGSTNYGYTF
j_gene: TRBJ1-5; len: 15; v_gene: TRBV6-6; CDR3aa: CASSYSQGVSQPQHF
j_gene: TRBJ2-6; len: 17; v_gene: TRBV5-1; CDR3aa: CASSLEAAVSGANVLTF
j_gene: TRBJ1-2; len: 14; v_gene: TRBV6-5; CDR3aa: CASSYSTTNYGYTF
j_gene: TRBJ2-3; len: 14; v_gene: TRBV9; CDR3aa: CASSVRDLADTQYF
j_gene: TRBJ1-1; len: 13; v_gene: TRBV19; CDR3aa: CASSQQGGTEAFF
j_gene: TRBJ2-3; len: 14; v_gene: TRBV4-1; CDR3aa: CASSLTASIDTQYF
j_gene: TRBJ1-1; len: 14; v_gene: TRBV7-3; CDR3aa: CASSSSGTGTEAFF
j_gene: TRBJ2-3; len: 13; v_gene: TRBV9; CDR3aa: CASSVVSTDTQYF
j_gene: TRBJ1-2; len: 14; v_gene: TRBV2; CDR3aa: CASRDRGANYGYTF
j_gene: TRBJ1-2; len: 13; v_gene: TRBV10-2; CDR3aa: CASSEARFNGYTF
j_gene: TRBJ2-7; len: 15; v_gene: TRBV5-1; CDR3aa: CASSLEDRAVDEQYF
j_gene: TRBJ2-5; len: 15; v_gene: TRBV6-6; CDR3aa: CASSGTGLIRETQYF